This TCR beta chain originates from a study of T cell repertoires in cytomegalovirus infection. Study-wide context: CMV infection plus the matching HLA type was flagged by public TCR beta signatures. Study findings and constraints: Ex vivo responses were dominated by HLA-C-restricted CMV-specific TCR beta clonotypes. Cumulated frequencies of public TCR beta families served to identify carriers of CMV plus the relevant HLA.

The J segment lost 3 bases and the V segment lost 0 bases, leaving 11 bases of the junction unmatched. Germline V gene data show CDR1 as LNHNV and CDR2 as YYDKDF (reference sequence). This CDR3 has 19 amino acids. Only a few counts were recorded for this clonotype. The antigen is unknown. One entry per CDR3 protein results from TCRdb running MiXCR on the reads. The sample carries about 740,000 distinct CDR3 sequences, 35% to 45% recorded once. Source material: PBMCs. The gene calls are TRBV15 and TRBJ1-2, with 12 bases matching TRBD1. The TCR was taken from a human donor in good health (CMV status not recorded). Some clones in this sample may be carry-over from other donors' samples. The CDR3 spells CATSRDLEPGQGADYGYTF. The CDR3 bases are TGTGCCACCAGCAGAGATTTAGAACCGGGACAGGGGGCTGACTATGGCTACACCTTC.